The rows below give T cell receptor beta chains drawn from one sample of a study of cytomegalovirus exposure and HLA in healthy donors. Some clones are missing from TCRdb's copy, which holds only in-frame ones; the method was immunoSEQ multiplex PCR. Of 250,000 to 400,000 clones listed, 88% were seen once; the top ten hold approximately 0.9%. The sample consisted of PBMCs. All receptors come from a man aged 25 to 40 in good health and CMV-seronegative. The CDR3 runs from the conserved cysteine through the conserved F or W. A D gene is named only where the DNA matches it firmly. Rows may omit the clone size; those that give it use once, few, many or a size class.

length | J | V | size | D | CDR3 | DNA
13 | TRBJ1-1 | TRBV4-1 | - | - | CASSQASYTEAFF | TGCGCCAGCAGCCAAGCCTCTTACACTGAAGCTTTCTTT
15 | TRBJ1-4 | TRBV5-1 | - | TRBD1 | CASRRAGGGDEKLFF | TGCGCCAGCAGGCGGGCAGGGGGCGGCGACGAAAAACTGTTTTTT
16 | TRBJ1-2 | TRBV7-8 | once | - | CASSSYRGGTNYGYTF | TGTGCCAGCAGCTCTTACAGAGGGGGAACTAACTATGGCTACACCTTC
13 | TRBJ1-2 | TRBV5-4 | - | TRBD1 | CASSLGDRVGYTF | TGTGCCAGCAGCTTGGGGGACAGGGTCGGCTACACCTTC
16 | TRBJ2-7 | TRBV9 | - | - | CASSTRWGDSADEQYF | TGTGCCAGCAGCACCCGGTGGGGGGATTCTGCGGACGAGCAGTACTTC
14 | TRBJ2-7 | TRBV6-5 | - | TRBD1 | CASSPGQGGYEQYF | TGTGCCAGCAGCCCCGGACAGGGCGGGTACGAGCAGTACTTC
16 | TRBJ2-7 | TRBV13 | - | TRBD1 | CASSFGTGESSYEQYF | TGTGCCAGCAGCTTTGGGACAGGTGAGAGCTCCTACGAGCAGTACTTC
17 | TRBJ2-5 | TRBV9 | - | TRBD2 | CASSVESSGGRRETQYF | TGTGCCAGCAGCGTAGAATCTAGCGGGGGCCGGAGGGAGACCCAGTACTTC
13 | TRBJ2-7 | TRBV7-9 | - | TRBD2 | CASRASGSYEQYF | TGTGCCAGCAGGGCTAGCGGATCCTACGAGCAGTACTTC
15 | TRBJ2-2 | TRBV7-6 | - | TRBD1 | CASSLGNRGVGELFF | TGTGCCAGCAGCTTAGGCAACAGGGGAGTCGGGGAGCTGTTTTTT
14 | TRBJ2-2 | TRBV10-3 | - | - | CAIKERRGTGELFF | TGTGCCATCAAAGAAAGGCGGGGCACCGGGGAGCTGTTTTTT
14 | TRBJ2-1 | TRBV4-1 | - | TRBD1 | CASSQGDRDNEQFF | TGCGCCAGCAGCCAAGGCGACAGGGACAATGAGCAGTTCTTC
17 | TRBJ2-7 | TRBV12-5 | - | TRBD1 | CASGRGGSGTASYEQYF | TGTGCTAGTGGCCGAGGGGGATCCGGGACAGCCTCCTACGAGCAGTACTTC
16 | TRBJ1-6 | TRBV18 | - | TRBD1 | CASSLGQSSYNSPLHF | TGTGCCAGCTCCCTGGGACAGAGCTCCTATAATTCACCCCTCCACTTT
14 | TRBJ1-2 | TRBV7-9 | - | TRBD1 | CASSSLRTGYGYTF | TGTGCCAGCAGCTCACTTCGGACAGGGTATGGCTACACCTTC
14 | TRBJ2-2 | TRBV27 | - | - | CASSFTGNTGELFF | TGTGCCAGCAGTTTTACAGGGAACACCGGGGAGCTGTTTTTT
18 | TRBJ2-2 | TRBV11-2 | - | TRBD2 | CASSLDSRGARGTGELFF | TGTGCCAGCAGCTTAGATTCGCGGGGGGCCCGTGGGACCGGGGAGCTGTTTTTT
13 | TRBJ1-1 | TRBV28 | - | - | CASITGSPPEAFF | TGTGCCAGCATCACAGGTTCCCCACCTGAAGCTTTCTTT
13 | TRBJ2-1 | TRBV6-4 | - | - | CASSVTSYNEQFF | TGTGCCAGCAGTGTGACTAGCTACAATGAGCAGTTCTTC
18 | TRBJ1-2 | TRBV11-2 | - | TRBD1 | CASRSLGQTPKIGGGYTF | TGTGCCAGCAGATCCCTGGGACAGACCCCGAAGATCGGTGGTGGCTACACCTTC
13 | TRBJ1-2 | TRBV6-5 | - | - | CASSRDTTDGYTF | TGTGCCAGCAGTCGGGACACCACAGATGGCTACACCTTC
15 | TRBJ2-2 | TRBV7-2 | - | TRBD1 | CASSLQGANTGELFF | TGTGCCAGCAGTCTACAGGGGGCGAACACCGGGGAGCTGTTTTTT
16 | TRBJ2-1 | TRBV19 | - | - | CASSPFMAGANNEQFF | TGTGCCAGTAGTCCATTTATGGCAGGGGCGAACAATGAGCAGTTCTTC
12 | TRBJ1-2 | TRBV9 | - | - | CATQGSNYGYTF | TGTGCCACCCAGGGGTCCAACTATGGCTACACCTTC
14 | TRBJ2-3 | TRBV19 | - | TRBD1 | CARHDRASTDTQYF | TGTGCCAGGCACGACAGGGCAAGCACAGATACGCAGTATTTT
15 | TRBJ2-7 | TRBV7-6 | - | TRBD2 | CASSLSGTSEGEQYF | TGTGCCAGCAGCTTAAGCGGGACTAGCGAAGGCGAGCAGTACTTC
16 | TRBJ2-7 | TRBV2 | - | TRBD2 | CTSSEAVSGLAYEQYF | TGTACCAGCAGTGAAGCCGTTTCGGGACTAGCCTACGAGCAGTACTTC
18 | TRBJ1-1 | TRBV19 | - | - | CASSIGVLARGSNTEAFF | TGTGCCAGTAGTATAGGTGTTTTGGCCAGGGGCTCGAACACTGAAGCTTTCTTT
14 | TRBJ1-6 | TRBV18 | - | TRBD1 | CASSDDRQGRPLHF | TGTGCCAGCTCAGACGACCGACAGGGGAGACCCCTCCACTTT
13 | TRBJ1-1 | TRBV13 | - | - | CASSPRQGTEAFF | TGTGCCAGCAGCCCACGGCAGGGCACTGAAGCTTTCTTT
17 | TRBJ2-1 | TRBV11-2 | - | TRBD2 | CASSLDQGTSNYNEQFF | TGTGCCAGCAGCTTAGATCAGGGGACTAGCAATTACAATGAGCAGTTCTTC
13 | TRBJ1-6 | TRBV30 | - | - | CAWRREYNSPLHF | TGTGCCTGGCGCCGGGAGTATAATTCACCCCTCCACTTT
11 | TRBJ2-1 | TRBV27 | few | - | CASRGTNEQFF | TGTGCCAGCAGGGGGACTAATGAGCAGTTCTTC
13 | TRBJ2-2 | TRBV5-1 | - | - | CASSLGGPGELFF | TGCGCCAGCAGCTTGGGAGGGCCCGGGGAGCTGTTTTTT
15 | TRBJ2-1 | TRBV7-2 | - | TRBD2 | CASSLAERGYNEQFF | TGTGCCAGCAGCTTAGCGGAGCGGGGTTACAATGAGCAGTTCTTC
15 | TRBJ1-6 | TRBV4-3 | - | - | CASSQDRGPNSPLHF | TGCGCCAGCAGCCAAGATCGCGGGCCCAATTCACCCCTCCACTTT
15 | TRBJ2-1 | TRBV19 | once | TRBD1 | CASSTTGDGMDEQFF | TGTGCCAGTAGTACGACAGGGGACGGGATGGATGAGCAGTTCTTC
14 | TRBJ1-1 | TRBV15 | - | - | CATSRVGGNTEAFF | TGTGCCACCAGCAGAGTGGGGGGGAACACTGAAGCTTTCTTT
15 | TRBJ2-2 | TRBV9 | - | TRBD1 | CASSGDRVGTGELFF | TGTGCCAGCAGCGGCGACAGGGTTGGGACCGGGGAGCTGTTTTTT
15 | TRBJ2-7 | TRBV5-6 | - | TRBD2 | CASSFPSGGTYEQYF | TGTGCCAGCAGCTTCCCTAGCGGGGGAACCTACGAGCAGTACTTC
15 | TRBJ2-3 | TRBV6-6 | - | TRBD1 | CASSAGTGVTDTQYF | TGTGCCAGCAGTGCCGGGACAGGGGTCACAGATACGCAGTATTTT
17 | TRBJ2-7 | TRBV13 | once | TRBD2 | CASSLGPSGGIHYEQYF | TGTGCCAGCAGCTTAGGCCCTAGCGGGGGGATTCACTACGAGCAGTACTTC
15 | TRBJ2-3 | TRBV5-1 | - | TRBD2 | CASASGGGSTDTQYF | TGCGCCAGCGCCAGCGGGGGGGGAAGCACAGATACGCAGTATTTT
13 | TRBJ1-1 | TRBV11-3 | - | - | CASSFGQPSEAFF | TGTGCCAGCAGCTTCGGACAGCCTTCAGAAGCTTTCTTT
13 | TRBJ2-3 | TRBV29-1 | once | TRBD2 | CSARLAVTDTQYF | TGCAGCGCCCGACTAGCGGTCACAGATACGCAGTATTTT